This record looks at one T cell receptor (beta chain) sequence and its context. The sample originates from a study of cytomegalovirus exposure and HLA in healthy donors. This CDR3 spans 16 amino acids. Germline CDR1 is SGHTA and CDR2 is FQGNSA. Trimming removed 5 bases from V and 4 bases from J, with 20 bases in between. Sequencing was performed with immunoSEQ multiplex PCR; in TCRdb, only in-frame clones are kept and a portion is missing. Of tens of thousands of clones listed, 95% are singletons. The receptor's source is a woman under 30 in good health and CMV-seropositive. Sequencing input: PBMCs. The chain employs TRBV7-2 and TRBJ2-5; the D gene is possibly TRBD2 (7 bases). As DNA, the CDR3 is TGTGCCAGCAGCACCAGGGTGGGGGGGCGCCCAGAGACCCAGTACTTC. It codes for CASSTRVGGRPETQYF.